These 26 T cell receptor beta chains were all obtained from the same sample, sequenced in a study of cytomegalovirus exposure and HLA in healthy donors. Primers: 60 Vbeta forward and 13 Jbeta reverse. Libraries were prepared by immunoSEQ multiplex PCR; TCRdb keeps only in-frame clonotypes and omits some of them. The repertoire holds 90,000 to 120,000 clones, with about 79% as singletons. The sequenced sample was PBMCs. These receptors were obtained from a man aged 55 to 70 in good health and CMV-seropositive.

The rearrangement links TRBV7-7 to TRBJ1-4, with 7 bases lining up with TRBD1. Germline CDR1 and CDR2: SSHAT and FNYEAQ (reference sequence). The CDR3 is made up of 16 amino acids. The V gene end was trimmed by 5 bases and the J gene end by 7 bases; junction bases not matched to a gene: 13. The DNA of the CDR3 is TGTGCCAGCAGCCTCGGGGGTGGGGGACAGTCTGAAAAACTGTTTTTT. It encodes CASSLGGGGQSEKLFF.

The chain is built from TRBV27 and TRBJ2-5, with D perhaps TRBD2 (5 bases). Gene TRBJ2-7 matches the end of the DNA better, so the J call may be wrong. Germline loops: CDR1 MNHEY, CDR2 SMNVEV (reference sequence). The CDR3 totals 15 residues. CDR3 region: CASSFAPGSSYEQYF. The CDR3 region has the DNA TGTGCCAGCAGTTTCGCTCCGGGGAGCTCCTACGAGCAGTACTTC.

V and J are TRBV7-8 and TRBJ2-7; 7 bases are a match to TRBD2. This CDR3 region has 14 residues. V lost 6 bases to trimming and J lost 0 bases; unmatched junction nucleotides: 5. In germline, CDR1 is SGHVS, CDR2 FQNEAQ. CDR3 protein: CASRLGGSSYEQYF. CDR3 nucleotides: TGTGCCAGCAGACTGGGGGGGAGCTCCTACGAGCAGTACTTC.

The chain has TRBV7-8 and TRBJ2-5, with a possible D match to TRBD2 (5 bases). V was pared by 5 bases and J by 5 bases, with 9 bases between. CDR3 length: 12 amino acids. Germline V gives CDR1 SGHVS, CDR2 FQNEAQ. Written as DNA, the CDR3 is TGTGCCAGCAGCCCTGCGGGTGAGACCCAGTACTTC. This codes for CASSPAGETQYF.

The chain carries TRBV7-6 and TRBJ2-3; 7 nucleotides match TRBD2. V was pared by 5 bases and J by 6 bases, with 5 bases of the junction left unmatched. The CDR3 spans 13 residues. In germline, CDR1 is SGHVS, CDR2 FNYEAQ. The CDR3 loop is CASSPRGGDTQYF. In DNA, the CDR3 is TGTGCCAGCAGCCCACGGGGAGGGGATACGCAGTATTTT.

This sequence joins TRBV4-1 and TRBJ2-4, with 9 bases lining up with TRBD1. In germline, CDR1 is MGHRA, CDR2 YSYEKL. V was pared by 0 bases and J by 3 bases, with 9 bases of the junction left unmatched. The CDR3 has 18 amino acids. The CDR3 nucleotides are TGCGCCAGCAGCCAAGATCTTAGGGACAGGGCGGTCAAAAACATTCAGTACTTC. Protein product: CASSQDLRDRAVKNIQYF.

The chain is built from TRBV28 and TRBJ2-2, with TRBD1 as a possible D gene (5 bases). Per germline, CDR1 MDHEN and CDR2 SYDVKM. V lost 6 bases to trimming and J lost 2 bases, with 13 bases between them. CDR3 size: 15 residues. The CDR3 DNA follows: TGTGCCAGCAGAGGGGTAGAGATTAACACCGGGGAGCTGTTTTTT. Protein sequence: CASRGVEINTGELFF.

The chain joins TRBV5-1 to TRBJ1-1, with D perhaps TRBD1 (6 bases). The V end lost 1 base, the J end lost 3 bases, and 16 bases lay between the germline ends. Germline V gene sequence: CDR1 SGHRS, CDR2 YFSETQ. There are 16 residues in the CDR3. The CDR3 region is CASSLTGGQFYTEAFF. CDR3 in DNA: TGCGCCAGCAGCTTGACGGGAGGACAGTTCTACACTGAAGCTTTCTTT.

The CDR3 loop reads CAISGGQSSGNTIYF. CDR3 bases: TGTGCCATCAGTGGTGGACAGAGCTCTGGAAACACCATATATTTT. The V call is TRBV10-3, the J call TRBJ1-3, with D perhaps matching TRBD1 (6 bases). CDR1 is ENHRY, CDR2 SYGVKD, per germline. V dropped 4 bases and J dropped 0 bases, with 10 bases sitting between them. The CDR3 contains 15 residues.

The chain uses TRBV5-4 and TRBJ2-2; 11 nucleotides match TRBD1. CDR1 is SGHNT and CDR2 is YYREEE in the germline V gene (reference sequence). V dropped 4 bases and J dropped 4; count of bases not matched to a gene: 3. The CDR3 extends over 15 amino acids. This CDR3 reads CASSGQGAVTGELFF. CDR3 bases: TGTGCCAGCAGCGGACAGGGGGCTGTCACCGGGGAGCTGTTTTTT.

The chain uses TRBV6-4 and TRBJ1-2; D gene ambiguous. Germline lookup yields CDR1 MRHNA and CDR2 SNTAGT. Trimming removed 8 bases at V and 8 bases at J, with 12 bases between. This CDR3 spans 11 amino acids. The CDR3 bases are TGTGCCAGCCACGGCTTGGGCGGCTACACCTTC. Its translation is CASHGLGGYTF.

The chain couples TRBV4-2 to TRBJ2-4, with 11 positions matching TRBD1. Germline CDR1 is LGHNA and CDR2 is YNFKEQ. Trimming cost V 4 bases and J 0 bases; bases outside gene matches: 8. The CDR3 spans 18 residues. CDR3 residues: CASSRGQGAEGAKNIQYF. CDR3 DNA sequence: TGTGCCAGCAGCCGTGGACAGGGGGCTGAGGGAGCCAAAAACATTCAGTACTTC.

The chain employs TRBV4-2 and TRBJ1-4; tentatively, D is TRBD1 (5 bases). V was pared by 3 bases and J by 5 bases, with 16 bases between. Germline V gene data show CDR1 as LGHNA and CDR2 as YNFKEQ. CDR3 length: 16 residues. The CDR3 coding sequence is TGTGCCAGCAGCCAGGGGATTGACAGTGTCAATGAAAAACTGTTTTTT. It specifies CASSQGIDSVNEKLFF.

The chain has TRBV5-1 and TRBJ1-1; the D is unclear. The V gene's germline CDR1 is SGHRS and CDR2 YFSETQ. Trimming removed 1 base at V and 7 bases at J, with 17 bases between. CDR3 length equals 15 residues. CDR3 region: CASSLRSGELGEAFF. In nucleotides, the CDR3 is TGCGCCAGCAGCTTGCGGTCTGGGGAGCTGGGTGAAGCTTTCTTT.

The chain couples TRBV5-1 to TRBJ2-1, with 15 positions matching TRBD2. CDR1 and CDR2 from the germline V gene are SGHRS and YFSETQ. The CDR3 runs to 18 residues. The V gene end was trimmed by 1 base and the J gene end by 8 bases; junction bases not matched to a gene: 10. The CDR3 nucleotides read TGCGCCAGCAGCTTGAGTGGGTGGACTAGCGGGGGGGAAGATGAGCAGTTCTTC. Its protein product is CASSLSGWTSGGEDEQFF. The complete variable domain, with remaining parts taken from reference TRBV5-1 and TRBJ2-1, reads KAGVTQTPRYLIKTRGQQVTLSCSPISGHRSVSWYQQTPGQGLQFLFEYFSETQRNKGNFPGRFSGRQFSNSRSEMNVSTLELGDSALYLCASSLSGWTSGGEDEQFFGPGTRLTVL.

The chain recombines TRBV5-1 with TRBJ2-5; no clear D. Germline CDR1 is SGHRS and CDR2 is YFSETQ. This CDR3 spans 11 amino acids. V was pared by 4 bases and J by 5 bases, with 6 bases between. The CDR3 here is CASSPSETQYF. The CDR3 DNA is TGCGCCAGCAGCCCCTCGGAGACCCAGTACTTC.

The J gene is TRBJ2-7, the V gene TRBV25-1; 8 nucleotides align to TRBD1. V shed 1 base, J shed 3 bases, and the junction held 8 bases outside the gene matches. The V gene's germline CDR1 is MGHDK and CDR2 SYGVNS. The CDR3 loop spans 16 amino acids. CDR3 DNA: TGTGCCAGCAGTGAATCCATCGCTGGACAGGGCTACGAGCAGTACTTC. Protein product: CASSESIAGQGYEQYF.

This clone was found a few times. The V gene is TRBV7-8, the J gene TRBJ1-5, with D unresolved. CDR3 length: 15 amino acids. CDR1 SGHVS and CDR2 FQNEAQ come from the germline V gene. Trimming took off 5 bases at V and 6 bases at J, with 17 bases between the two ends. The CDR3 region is CASSSGIAEAQPQHF. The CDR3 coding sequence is TGTGCCAGCAGCAGTGGTATAGCCGAGGCTCAGCCCCAGCATTTT.

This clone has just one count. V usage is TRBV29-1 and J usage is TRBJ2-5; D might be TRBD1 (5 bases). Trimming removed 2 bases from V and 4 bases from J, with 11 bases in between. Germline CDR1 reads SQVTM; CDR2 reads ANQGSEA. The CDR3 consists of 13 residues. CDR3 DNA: TGCAGCGTTGAAAAAGGACAACTAGAGACCCAGTACTTC. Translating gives CSVEKGQLETQYF. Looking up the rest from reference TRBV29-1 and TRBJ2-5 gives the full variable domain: SAVISQKPSRDICQRGTSLTIQCQVDSQVTMMFWYRQQPGQSLTLIATANQGSEATYESGFVIDKFPISRPNLTFSTLTVSNMSPEDSSIYLCSVEKGQLETQYFGPGTRLLVL.

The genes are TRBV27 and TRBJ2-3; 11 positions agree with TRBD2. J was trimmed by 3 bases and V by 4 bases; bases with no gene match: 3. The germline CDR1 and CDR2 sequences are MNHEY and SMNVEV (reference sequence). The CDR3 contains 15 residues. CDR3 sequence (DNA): TGTGCCAGCAGTTATAGCGGGGGGGCAACAGATACGCAGTATTTT. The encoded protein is CASSYSGGATDTQYF.

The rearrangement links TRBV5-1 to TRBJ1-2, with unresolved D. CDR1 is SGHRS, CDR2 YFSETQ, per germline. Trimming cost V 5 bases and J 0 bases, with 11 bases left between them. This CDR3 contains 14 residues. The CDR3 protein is CASRRWAANYGYTF. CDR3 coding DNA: TGCGCCAGCAGGCGATGGGCCGCTAACTATGGCTACACCTTC.

The CDR3 protein is CASSSQGVGTEAFF. Written as DNA, the CDR3 is TGTGCCAGTAGTTCACAGGGGGTGGGCACTGAAGCTTTCTTT. This rearrangement joins TRBV19 to TRBJ1-1; 8 bases map to TRBD1. With V trimmed by 5 bases and J by 4 bases, 6 bases remained unmatched. The CDR3 length is 14 residues. From germline, CDR1 is LNHDA and CDR2 SQIVND (reference sequence).

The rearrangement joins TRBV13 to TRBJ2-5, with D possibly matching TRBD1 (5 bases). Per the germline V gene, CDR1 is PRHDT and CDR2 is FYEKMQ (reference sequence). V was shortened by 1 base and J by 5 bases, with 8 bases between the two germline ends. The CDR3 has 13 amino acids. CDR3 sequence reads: CASSLVGAETQYF. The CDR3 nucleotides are TGTGCCAGCAGCTTAGTAGGGGCGGAGACCCAGTACTTC.

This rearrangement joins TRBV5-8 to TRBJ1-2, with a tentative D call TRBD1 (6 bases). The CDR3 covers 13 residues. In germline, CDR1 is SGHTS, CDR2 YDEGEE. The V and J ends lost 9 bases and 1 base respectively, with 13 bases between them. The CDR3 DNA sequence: TGTGCCACGAGACAGGTGTTTAACTATGGCTACACCTTC. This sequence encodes CATRQVFNYGYTF.

The CDR3 protein is CASSQGQGPNYGYTF. The CDR3 DNA reads TGTGCCAGCTCACAGGGACAGGGTCCTAACTATGGCTACACCTTC. This chain links TRBV18 with TRBJ1-2; 9 nucleotides match TRBD1. V was pared by 4 bases and J by 0 bases, with 3 bases of the junction left unmatched. CDR1 is KGHSH and CDR2 is LQKENI in the germline V gene. The CDR3 totals 15 residues.

The CDR3 nucleotides are TGCGCCAGCAGCTTGCCGGGGGTCTACGAGCAGTACTTC. This gives the protein CASSLPGVYEQYF. The V gene is TRBV5-1, the J gene TRBJ2-7; weak D call: TRBD2 (6 bases). Germline CDR1 SGHRS, CDR2 YFSETQ. Trimming stripped 1 base from V and 3 bases from J, with 8 bases between. The length of the CDR3 is 13 residues.